A single TCR beta chain is shown here with its context. The sample comes from a study of blood T cells in healthy people across ages. Between the trimmed V and J ends, which lost 5 bases and 1 base, there was a span of 11 bases. The length of the CDR3 is 13 residues. The germline gives CDR1 DFQATT, CDR2 SNEGSKA (reference sequence). For the second PCR, which ran for 7 to 11 cycles, a sample-barcoded 5' primer and a J-beta primer mix were used. TCRdb recomputed calls from the 5' RACE reads with MiXCR, one row per CDR3 protein. The sample carries hundreds of thousands of distinct CDR3 sequences, roughly 60% recorded once. PBMCs, at least 6.5 million per sample, were isolated.

This TCR came from a man aged 25-45 years in good health. The chain uses TRBV20-1 and TRBJ1-1, with D unclear. Sequenced: blood. CDR3 bases: TGCAGTGCTGTAGGGTTCAAGAACACTGAAGCTTTCTTT. Encoded protein: CSAVGFKNTEAFF.